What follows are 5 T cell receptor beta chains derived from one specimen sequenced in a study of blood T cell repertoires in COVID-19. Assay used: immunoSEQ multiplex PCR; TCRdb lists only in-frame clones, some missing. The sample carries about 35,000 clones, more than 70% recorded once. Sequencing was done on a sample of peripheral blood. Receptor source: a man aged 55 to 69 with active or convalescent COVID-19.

The CDR3 loop is CASSPGQPGQPQHF. CDR3 nucleotides: TGTGCCAGCTCACCCGGACAGCCTGGTCAGCCCCAGCATTTT. The chain is built from TRBV18 and TRBJ1-5; D might be TRBD1 (6 bases). Germline loops: CDR1 KGHSH, CDR2 LQKENI. This CDR3 is built from 14 residues. V lost 3 bases, J lost 6 bases, and 12 bases lay in between.

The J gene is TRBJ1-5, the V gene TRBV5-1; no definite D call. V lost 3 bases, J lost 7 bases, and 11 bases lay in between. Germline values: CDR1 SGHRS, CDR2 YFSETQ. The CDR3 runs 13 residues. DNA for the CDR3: TGCGCCAGCAGCTGGGGAGTCGGGCAGCCCCAGCATTTT. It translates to CASSWGVGQPQHF.

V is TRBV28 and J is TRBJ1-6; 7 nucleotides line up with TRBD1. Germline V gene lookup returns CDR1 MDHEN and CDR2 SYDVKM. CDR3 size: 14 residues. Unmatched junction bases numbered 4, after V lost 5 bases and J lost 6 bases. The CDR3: CASSPGQPNSPLHF. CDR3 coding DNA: TGTGCCAGCAGTCCGGGACAGCCTAATTCACCCCTCCACTTT.

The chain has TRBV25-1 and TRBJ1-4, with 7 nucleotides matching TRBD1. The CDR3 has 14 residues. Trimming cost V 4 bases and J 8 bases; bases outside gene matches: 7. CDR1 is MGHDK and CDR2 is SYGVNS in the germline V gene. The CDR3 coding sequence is TGTGCCAGCAGTGCCCTGACAGGGAAGGAAAAACTGTTTTTT. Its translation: CASSALTGKEKLFF.

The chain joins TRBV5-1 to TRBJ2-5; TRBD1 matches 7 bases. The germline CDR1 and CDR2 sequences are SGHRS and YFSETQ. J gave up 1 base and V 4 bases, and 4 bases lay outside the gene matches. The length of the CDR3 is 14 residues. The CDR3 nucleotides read TGCGCCAGCAGCCCGGGACAGTCCCAAGAGACCCAGTACTTC. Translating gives CASSPGQSQETQYF.